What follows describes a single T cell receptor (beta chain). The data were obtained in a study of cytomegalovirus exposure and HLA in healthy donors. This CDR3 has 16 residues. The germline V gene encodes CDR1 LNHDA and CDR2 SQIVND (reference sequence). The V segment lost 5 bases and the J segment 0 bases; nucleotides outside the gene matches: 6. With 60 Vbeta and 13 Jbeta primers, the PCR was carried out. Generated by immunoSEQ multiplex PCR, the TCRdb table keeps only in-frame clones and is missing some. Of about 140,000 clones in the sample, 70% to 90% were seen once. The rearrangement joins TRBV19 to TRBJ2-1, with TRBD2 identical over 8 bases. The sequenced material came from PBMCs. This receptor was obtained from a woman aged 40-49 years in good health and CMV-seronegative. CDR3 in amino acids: CASSALSGNSYNEQFF. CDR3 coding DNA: TGTGCCAGTAGTGCCCTTAGCGGGAACTCCTACAATGAGCAGTTCTTC.